The present TCR beta chain was sequenced within a study of vaccination and CD4 T cells after COVID-19. Across the whole study: Overlapping spike pools from SARS-CoV-2 and HCoV-NL63, HCoV-OC43 and HCoV-229E served as culture stimuli. Broader study findings: A median approximately 83% of convalescent patients' SARS-CoV-2-reactive clones emerged only after vaccination.

In the case of this clonotype: Its antigen is as yet unknown.

Cultured CD4+ T cells had their DNA profiled by the Oncomine TCR Beta short-read assay. MiXCR, applied by TCRdb to the PCR reads, yields one record per CDR3 protein. The top ten clones hold about a sixth of a sample with about 19,000 distinct CDR3 sequences, around 80% of them seen once. The V and J ends lost 5 bases and 1 base respectively, with 11 bases between them. CDR3 size: 15 residues. CDR1 and CDR2 from the germline V gene are MRHNA and SNTAGT. Treatment here: approximately nine-day PBMC culture with coronavirus spike peptide pools or control peptides (ViraFEST assay). The specimen comprised CD4+ T cells from blood, cultured in vitro, sampled after SARS-CoV-2 vaccination. This TCR was sampled from a human donor who received a COVID-19 vaccine. The rearrangement links TRBV6-4 to TRBJ2-2; D not resolved. The CDR3 is CASSLTALNTGELFF. DNA for the CDR3: TGTGCCAGCAGTCTCACAGCCCTGAACACCGGGGAGCTGTTTTTT.